This T cell receptor (beta chain) was documented in a study of stem cell transplantation in POMP-related autoinflammatory disease. As for the study in general: Defective thymoproteasomes were hypothesized to impair CD8+ T-cell positive selection. General study points: Unique TRB V-J gene pairings were limited in number in patients with PRAID. Across all analyzed T-cell subsets, patients with PRAID tended toward reduced diversity and increased clonality.

CDR1 MNHEY and CDR2 SVGAGI come from the germline V gene. The CDR3 contains 13 residues. With 7 bases removed from V and 0 bases from J, the gap between germline ends came to 10 bases. Prominent immunodeficiency with autoinflammation defined PRAID. Method: immunoSEQ multiplex PCR; TCRdb's copy keeps in-frame clones and lacks some. The table shows roughly 10,000 clones, with approximately 86% occurring only once. To note about this clone: Its antigen is unknown.

Sequenced here: CD8+ T cells from PBMCs, sampled before stem cell transplantation. The chain couples TRBV6-5 to TRBJ2-7; no clear D gene. This clonotype was sampled from a human donor with POMP-related autoinflammation and immune dysregulation (PRAID). The CDR3: CASKLASSYEQYF. DNA of the CDR3: TGTGCCAGCAAGTTAGCTAGCTCCTACGAGCAGTACTTC.